Presented here are 26 T cell receptor beta chains from one specimen sequenced in a study of blood T cell repertoires in COVID-19. Profiling relied on immunoSEQ multiplex PCR, and the TCRdb table lists in-frame clones only, not all of them. This table holds about 140,000 clones, approximately 86% found once. The specimen sequenced was PBMCs or T cells enriched from blood (not recorded which). The receptors here all came from a woman aged 40 to 50 who had recovered from COVID-19.

V and J are TRBV4-2 and TRBJ2-7; 8 nucleotides line up with TRBD1. This CDR3 comprises 16 residues. From germline, CDR1 is LGHNA and CDR2 YNFKEQ. The V segment lost 2 bases and the J segment 3 bases; nucleotides outside the gene matches: 9. CDR3 in amino acids: CASSQPETGVNYEQYF. For the CDR3, the DNA is TGTGCCAGCAGCCAACCCGAGACAGGGGTAAACTACGAGCAGTACTTC.

The V and J genes are TRBV2 and TRBJ1-1, with 7 positions matching TRBD1. The germline CDR1 and CDR2 sequences are SNHLY and FYNNEI. The CDR3 is 13 amino acids. With 0 bases clipped from V and 8 bases from J, the junction kept 3 bases outside the gene matches. CDR3 sequence: CASSEAKDREAFF. DNA for the CDR3: TGTGCCAGCAGTGAAGCTAAGGACAGGGAAGCTTTCTTT.

The rearrangement links TRBV18 to TRBJ2-1, with D unclear. Germline CDR1 is KGHSH and CDR2 is LQKENI. The CDR3 is 13 residues long. Trimming removed 3 bases at V and 5 bases at J, with 8 bases between. This CDR3 is CASSPMNNNEQFF. CDR3 DNA sequence: TGTGCCAGCTCACCGATGAACAACAATGAGCAGTTCTTC.

The chain joins TRBV7-8 to TRBJ2-2; D not resolved. V lost 2 bases, J lost 0 bases, and 10 bases lay in between. The CDR3 is 16 amino acids. Germline loops: CDR1 SGHVS, CDR2 FQNEAQ. Here the CDR3 reads CASSLFRESNTGELFF. CDR3 in DNA: TGTGCCAGCAGCTTATTTCGCGAATCGAACACCGGGGAGCTGTTTTTT.

The rearrangement joins TRBV30 to TRBJ1-1; D ambiguous. The V gene's germline CDR1 is GTSNPN and CDR2 SVGIG (reference sequence). The CDR3 has 11 amino acids. The ends were cut back, 0 bases at V and 11 bases at J, with 10 bases in the middle. The CDR3 bases are TGTGCCTGGAGTGTACGGGTGGATGCTTTCTTT. This translates into CAWSVRVDAFF. Drawing the rest from reference TRBV30 and TRBJ1-1, the complete variable domain is SQTIHQWPATLVQPVGSPLSLECTVEGTSNPNLYWYRQAAGRGLQLLFYSVGIGQISSEVPQNLSASRPQDRQFILSSKKLLLSDSGFYLCAWSVRVDAFFGQGTRLTVV.

This chain joins TRBV5-8 and TRBJ2-1; 8 bases align to TRBD2. Germline loops: CDR1 SGHTS, CDR2 YDEGEE. Germline trimming cut 3 bases from V and 3 bases from J; bases unmatched to any gene: 8. The CDR3 has 16 amino acids. The CDR3 sequence: CASSSLGAGGYNEQFF. The CDR3 coding sequence is TGTGCCAGCAGCTCCCTCGGGGCGGGGGGCTACAATGAGCAGTTCTTC.

J is TRBJ2-7 and V is TRBV9; 14 nucleotides align to TRBD2. The CDR3 is made up of 19 amino acids. Per germline, CDR1 SGDLS and CDR2 YYNGEE. Germline trimming cut 4 bases from V and 2 bases from J; bases unmatched to any gene: 14. The CDR3 DNA follows: TGTGCCAGCAGCCCGCGAGGGGGACTAGCGGGAGAGATCCCCTACGAGCAGTACTTC. Protein: CASSPRGGLAGEIPYEQYF.

The rearrangement joins TRBV6-5 to TRBJ1-4, with TRBD1 matching over 7 bases. Germline V gives CDR1 MNHEY, CDR2 SVGAGI. V lost 2 bases, J lost 7 bases, and 4 bases stayed unmatched. The CDR3 runs to 14 residues. The CDR3 sequence: CASSYDREVEKLFF. The CDR3 region has the DNA TGTGCCAGCAGTTACGACAGGGAGGTTGAAAAACTGTTTTTT.

The chain links TRBV5-6 to TRBJ2-7; D call uncertain. This CDR3 is built from 12 residues. Germline CDR1 and CDR2: SGHDT and YYEEEE. V gave up 2 bases and J gave up 6 bases, with 9 bases separating them. The CDR3 nucleotides read TGTGCCAGCAGCTTCCTAGAGTCCGAGCAGTACTTC. It is translated as CASSFLESEQYF.

There are a few counts of this clone. The genes are TRBV30 and TRBJ1-3; D is undetermined. Germline V gene lookup returns CDR1 GTSNPN and CDR2 SVGIG (reference sequence). The V end lost 3 bases, the J end lost 4 bases, and 13 bases lay between the germline ends. This CDR3 region has 14 residues. The CDR3 region is CAWRAPGGGNTIYF. Written as DNA, the CDR3 is TGTGCCTGGAGAGCCCCGGGTGGGGGAAACACCATATATTTT. The full variable domain, in which reference TRBV30 and TRBJ1-3 provide the parts outside the CDR3, is SQTIHQWPATLVQPVGSPLSLECTVEGTSNPNLYWYRQAAGRGLQLLFYSVGIGQISSEVPQNLSASRPQDRQFILSSKKLLLSDSGFYLCAWRAPGGGNTIYFGEGSWLTVV.

This sequence joins TRBV7-9 and TRBJ1-3, with 10 bases lining up with TRBD1. Germline assignment: CDR1 SEHNR and CDR2 FQNEAQ (reference sequence). The length of the CDR3 is 17 residues. The V segment lost 3 bases and the J segment 3 bases; nucleotides outside the gene matches: 8. CDR3 amino acids: CASSFKLGTGVGNTIYF. For the CDR3, the DNA is TGTGCCAGCAGCTTCAAGCTTGGGACAGGGGTTGGAAACACCATATATTTT.

The chain recombines TRBV3-1 (or the pseudogene TRBV3-2) with TRBJ1-4; TRBD1 is a possible D gene (5 bases). V dropped 0 bases and J dropped 6 bases, with 8 bases sitting between them. This CDR3 is built from 14 residues. In germline, CDR1 is LGHDT, CDR2 YNNKEL (reference sequence). This chain's CDR3 is CASSQDREDEKLFF. CDR3 DNA: TGTGCCAGCAGCCAAGACAGGGAGGATGAAAAACTGTTTTTT.

The chain joins TRBV27 to TRBJ2-7; a weak D match, TRBD1 (6 bases). The CDR3 loop spans 14 amino acids. The ends were cut back, 2 bases at V and 3 bases at J, with 11 bases in the middle. CDR1 is MNHEY, CDR2 SMNVEV, per germline (reference sequence). CDR3: CASSLQGGVYEQYF. As DNA, the CDR3 is TGTGCCAGCAGTTTACAAGGGGGTGTCTACGAGCAGTACTTC.

The chain combines TRBV2 with TRBJ1-4, with D possibly matching TRBD1 (6 bases). The V end lost 4 bases, the J end lost 8 bases, and 8 bases lay between the germline ends. Germline values: CDR1 SNHLY, CDR2 FYNNEI. The CDR3 length is 12 residues. CDR3 residues: CASSGGGEKLFF. CDR3 bases: TGTGCCAGCAGTGGTGGGGGCGAAAAACTGTTTTTT. Complete variable domain (other parts from reference TRBV2 and TRBJ1-4): EPEVTQTPSHQVTQMGQEVILRCVPISNHLYFYWYRQILGQKVEFLVSFYNNEISEKSEIFDDQFSVERPDGSNFTLKIRSTKLEDSAMYFCASSGGGEKLFFGSGTQLSVL.

The chain has TRBV13 and TRBJ2-1, with TRBD2 matching 10 bases. Germline CDR1 and CDR2: PRHDT and FYEKMQ (reference sequence). The length of the CDR3 is 20 residues. V lost 4 bases and J lost 2; bases outside the gene matches: 17. The chain's CDR3 is CASSSTRASGGPTPYNEQFF. DNA for the CDR3: TGTGCCAGCAGCTCCACCCGGGCTAGCGGGGGCCCAACCCCCTACAATGAGCAGTTCTTC.

The chain carries TRBV3-1 (or the pseudogene TRBV3-2) and TRBJ1-5; no firm D call. CDR1 is LGHDT and CDR2 is YNNKEL in the germline V gene (reference sequence). Trimming removed 1 base from V and 4 bases from J, with 8 bases in between. The CDR3 runs to 14 residues. The CDR3 DNA reads TGTGCCAGCAGCCAAGTACAGTGGAATCAGCCCCAGCATTTT. It encodes CASSQVQWNQPQHF.

The chain uses TRBV7-8 and TRBJ2-1; no clear D. The CDR3 is 12 residues long. Germline CDR1 SGHVS, CDR2 FQNEAQ. V was cut by 3 bases and J by 6 bases, with 6 bases left in between. CDR3 nucleotides: TGTGCCAGCAGCTTCTACTCCAATGAGCAGTTCTTC. It is translated as CASSFYSNEQFF.

The genes are TRBV4-1 and TRBJ2-3, with D perhaps matching TRBD2 (5 bases). The CDR3 totals 16 residues. Deletions cut 1 base from V and 4 bases from J, with 15 bases between. CDR1 MGHRA and CDR2 YSYEKL come from the germline V gene. The CDR3 loop reads CASSQGSAGRADTQYF. The CDR3 DNA sequence: TGCGCCAGCAGCCAAGGTTCGGCGGGCCGTGCAGATACGCAGTATTTT.

The gene calls are TRBV2 and TRBJ1-4, with 9 bases matching TRBD1. This CDR3 spans 15 amino acids. With 6 bases clipped from V and 5 bases from J, the junction kept 7 bases outside the gene matches. In germline, CDR1 is SNHLY, CDR2 FYNNEI. For the CDR3, the DNA is TGTGCCAGCAGCCCAGGACAGGGGAGGAATGAAAAACTGTTTTTT. Translating gives CASSPGQGRNEKLFF.

The chain is built from TRBV5-4 and TRBJ1-2; D is perhaps TRBD1 (5 bases). V shed 0 bases and J shed 4 bases, with 16 bases lying between them. The CDR3 is 16 residues long. The V gene's germline CDR1 is SGHNT and CDR2 YYREEE (reference sequence). The CDR3 DNA reads as TGTGCCAGCAGCTTGGACAGGCCCCTTTCTTCCTATGGCTACACCTTC. Its protein product is CASSLDRPLSSYGYTF.

J is TRBJ1-1 and V is TRBV7-9; 9 nucleotides match TRBD1. The CDR3 consists of 15 residues. V dropped 1 base and J dropped 6; count of bases not matched to a gene: 6. Per the germline V gene, CDR1 is SEHNR and CDR2 is FQNEAQ (reference sequence). The DNA for the CDR3 is TGTGCCAGCAGCTTAGTGGGACAGGGTATAGCTGAAGCTTTCTTT. Its protein is CASSLVGQGIAEAFF. The entire variable domain, with the rest obtained from reference TRBV7-9 and TRBJ1-1, is as follows: DTGVSQNPRHKITKRGQNVTFRCDPISEHNRLYWYRQTLGQGPEFLTYFQNEAQLEKSRLLSDRFSAERPKGSFSTLEIQRTEQGDSAMYLCASSLVGQGIAEAFFGQGTRLTVV.

This clone has just a few counts. The chain couples TRBV19 to TRBJ2-1, with a tentative D call TRBD1 (5 bases). The ends were cut back, 7 bases at V and 7 bases at J, with 14 bases in the middle. Germline V lookup: CDR1 LNHDA, CDR2 SQIVND (reference sequence). There are 13 residues in the CDR3. DNA of the CDR3: TGTGCCAGTAACGCAGGGTTAAGGAATGAGCAGTTCTTC. This encodes CASNAGLRNEQFF.

For the CDR3, the DNA is TGCGCCAGCAGCTTGGACAGGGTGAGAGGCTACACCTTC. Protein sequence: CASSLDRVRGYTF. The V call is TRBV5-1, the J call TRBJ1-2; D is possibly TRBD1 (6 bases). Germline V lookup: CDR1 SGHRS, CDR2 YFSETQ. The CDR3 has 13 residues. V was pared by 0 bases and J by 8 bases, with 11 bases between.

The CDR3 is CASSVAISGRGVDTDTQYF. CDR3 DNA sequence: TGTGCCAGCAGCGTAGCGATTAGCGGGAGGGGTGTCGACACAGATACGCAGTATTTT. This chain connects TRBV9 to TRBJ2-3; TRBD2 matches 11 bases. CDR3 length equals 19 residues. V lost 0 bases, J lost 2 bases, and 11 bases stayed unmatched. CDR1 and CDR2 from the germline V gene are SGDLS and YYNGEE. Using reference TRBV9 and TRBJ2-3 for the parts outside the CDR3, the full variable domain is DSGVTQTPKHLITATGQRVTLRCSPRSGDLSVYWYQQSLDQGLQFLIQYYNGEERAKGNILERFSAQQFPDLHSELNLSSLELGDSALYFCASSVAISGRGVDTDTQYFGPGTRLTVL.

V is TRBV5-6 and J is TRBJ2-1, with a weak D call TRBD2 (5 bases). Germline V gene sequence: CDR1 SGHDT, CDR2 YYEEEE. V was cut by 3 bases and J by 5 bases, with 12 bases left in between. The CDR3 is 14 residues long. The CDR3 loop is CASSWRTGNNEQFF. CDR3 DNA: TGTGCCAGCAGCTGGCGGACTGGCAACAATGAGCAGTTCTTC.

V gene TRBV6-5 combines with J gene TRBJ2-1; 8 bases align to TRBD2. The J segment lost 8 bases and the V segment lost 9 bases, leaving 12 bases of the junction unmatched. This CDR3 comprises 14 residues. Germline assignment: CDR1 MNHEY and CDR2 SVGAGI. The CDR3 reads CASKLALGGDEQFF. The DNA for the CDR3 is TGTGCCAGTAAGCTGGCCCTCGGGGGGGATGAGCAGTTCTTC.